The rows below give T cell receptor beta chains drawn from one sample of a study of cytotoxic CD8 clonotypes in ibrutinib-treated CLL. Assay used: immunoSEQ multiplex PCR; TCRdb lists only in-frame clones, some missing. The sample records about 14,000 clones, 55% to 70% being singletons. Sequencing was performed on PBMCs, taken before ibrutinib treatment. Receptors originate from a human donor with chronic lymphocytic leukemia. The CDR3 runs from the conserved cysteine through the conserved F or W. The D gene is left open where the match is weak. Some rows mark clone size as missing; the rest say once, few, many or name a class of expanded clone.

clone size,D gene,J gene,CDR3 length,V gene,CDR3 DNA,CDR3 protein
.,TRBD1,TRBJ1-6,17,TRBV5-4,TGTGCCAGCAGCCGAGGGGGCCTGAGCTCCTATAATTCACCCCTCCACTTT,CASSRGGLSSYNSPLHF
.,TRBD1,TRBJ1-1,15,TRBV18,TGTGCCAGCACGACAGGGGGGCCCTTGAACACTGAAGCTTTCTTT,CASTTGGPLNTEAFF
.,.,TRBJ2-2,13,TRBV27,TGTGCCAGCAGTTTAGGGAACACCGGGGAGCTGTTTTTT,CASSLGNTGELFF
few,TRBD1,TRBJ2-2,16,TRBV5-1,TGCGCCAGCAGCTTGACCGCGGGACAGGGAGCCGGGGAGCTGTTTTTT,CASSLTAGQGAGELFF
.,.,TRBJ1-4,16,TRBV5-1,TGCGCCAGCAGCTTGAATTCCGGGCAGGGGAATGAAAAACTGTTTTTT,CASSLNSGQGNEKLFF
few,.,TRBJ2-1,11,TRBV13,TGTGCCAGCAGTCTTTTCAATGAGCAGTTCTTC,CASSLFNEQFF
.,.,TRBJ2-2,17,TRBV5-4,TGTGCCAGCAGCTTGGTAGTGGGGACGGGCTACACCGGGGAGCTGTTTTTT,CASSLVVGTGYTGELFF
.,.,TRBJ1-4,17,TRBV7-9,TGTGCCAGCAGCTCTAGGGAGGCTGGGTATACTAATGAAAAACTGTTTTTT,CASSSREAGYTNEKLFF
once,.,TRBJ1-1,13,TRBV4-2,TGTGCCAGCAGCCAAGGTGGCTCCCCTACAGCTTTCTTT,CASSQGGSPTAFF
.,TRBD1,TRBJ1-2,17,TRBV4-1,TGCGCCAGCAGCCAAGATGAGTGGACAGGGAGGGCCTATGGCTACACCTTC,CASSQDEWTGRAYGYTF
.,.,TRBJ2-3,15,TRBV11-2,TGTGCCAGCAGCTTAGTACCAGTTAGCACAGATACGCAGTATTTT,CASSLVPVSTDTQYF
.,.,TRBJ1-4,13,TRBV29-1,TGCAGCGTTGATATCGGGCAGGGAGCAAAACTGTTTTTT,CSVDIGQGAKLFF
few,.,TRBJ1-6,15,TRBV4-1,TGCGCCAGCAGCCAAGAAGGGGACCGGAATTCACCCCTCCACTTT,CASSQEGDRNSPLHF
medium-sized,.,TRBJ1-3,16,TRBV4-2,TGTGCCAGCAGCCAAAACACAGGGAACTCTGGAAACACCATATATTTT,CASSQNTGNSGNTIYF
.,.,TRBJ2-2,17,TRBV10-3,TGTGCCATCAGTGAGTCTGCTAGGGCAGTGAACACCGGGGAGCTGTTTTTT,CAISESARAVNTGELFF
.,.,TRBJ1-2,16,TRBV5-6,TGTGCCAGCAGCTTTCGTGCTTCCGGGACATTATATGGCTACACCTTC,CASSFRASGTLYGYTF
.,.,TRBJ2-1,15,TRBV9,TGTGCCAGCAGCGTAGACCTGGTGGCGGGAAATGAGCAGTTCTTC,CASSVDLVAGNEQFF
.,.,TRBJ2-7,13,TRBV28,TGTGCCAGCAAAATTCCGGGGGGCCACGAGCAGTACTTC,CASKIPGGHEQYF
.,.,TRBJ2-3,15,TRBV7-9,TGTGCCAGCAGCTTTAAATCCGGCGGCACAGATACGCAGTATTTT,CASSFKSGGTDTQYF
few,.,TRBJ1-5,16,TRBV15,TGTGCCACCAGCACACCGGGACAAGGAGGCAATCAGCCCCAGCATTTT,CATSTPGQGGNQPQHF
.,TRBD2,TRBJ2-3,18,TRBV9,TGTGCCAGCAGCGTAGCAGTAGGTGGCGGGGGAGTTCAGGATACGCAGTATTTT,CASSVAVGGGGVQDTQYF
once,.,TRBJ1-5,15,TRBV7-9,TGTGCCAGCAGCTTCGGAGGGACATCCAATCAGCCCCAGCATTTT,CASSFGGTSNQPQHF
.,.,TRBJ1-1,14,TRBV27,TGTGCCAGCAGTCCGTACCTAGGGAACACTGAAGCTTTCTTT,CASSPYLGNTEAFF
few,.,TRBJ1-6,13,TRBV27,TGTGCCAGCAGTTTAGGAATTAATTCACCCCTCCACTTT,CASSLGINSPLHF
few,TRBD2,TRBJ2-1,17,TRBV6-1,TGTGCCAGCAGTGATATCGGACTAGCGGGATCCCGAAATGAGCAGTTCTTC,CASSDIGLAGSRNEQFF
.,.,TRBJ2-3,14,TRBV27,TGTGCCAGCAGTTTTAATGGGGTCGGAGATACGCAGTATTTT,CASSFNGVGDTQYF
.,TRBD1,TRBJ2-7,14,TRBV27,TGTGCCAGCAGTTCGCCGGGACAGGGACATCCCCAGTACTTC,CASSSPGQGHPQYF